The 9 T cell receptor beta chains given below trace back to one sample, sequenced in a study of cytotoxic CD8 clonotypes in ibrutinib-treated CLL. Repertoires were generated with immunoSEQ multiplex PCR, while TCRdb's copy carries only in-frame clones and drops some. The sample includes more than 110,000 clones, roughly 76% of them seen just once. This material consisted of PBMCs, taken after 24 months of ibrutinib treatment. The receptors stem from a human donor with chronic lymphocytic leukemia.

This clone was seen ten or more times. This chain links TRBV6-1 with TRBJ2-3; unclear D gene. V was shortened by 0 bases and J by 3 bases, with 10 bases between the two germline ends. The CDR3 runs to 15 residues. CDR1 and CDR2 (germline): MNHNS, SASEGT. The CDR3 protein is CASSEARWATDTQYF. In DNA, the CDR3 is TGTGCCAGCAGTGAAGCGCGATGGGCGACAGATACGCAGTATTTT.

This clone was counted only a few times. The chain links TRBV30 to TRBJ1-3, with D unclear. CDR3 length: 14 amino acids. Trimming shortened V by 4 bases and J by 0 bases, and 10 bases separated the two germline ends. Germline V gene lookup returns CDR1 GTSNPN and CDR2 SVGIG (reference sequence). The CDR3 sequence: CAWTGWSSGNTIYF. CDR3 DNA: TGTGCCTGGACGGGGTGGAGCTCTGGAAACACCATATATTTT.

V is TRBV28 and J is TRBJ1-4; 8 positions agree with TRBD1. V was clipped by 10 bases and J by 8 bases; unmatched bases: 9. The length of the CDR3 is 13 residues. Germline lookup yields CDR1 MDHEN and CDR2 SYDVKM. The CDR3 DNA follows: TGTGCCACCACCGGGACAGGCCAAGAAAAACTGTTTTTT. Translation gives CATTGTGQEKLFF.

A few counts support this clone. V is TRBV21-1 and J is TRBJ2-7; the listed D gene, TRBD1, was not tested against the DNA. TRBV21-1 is termed a pseudogene. CDR3 size: 16 residues. CDR3 loop: CASSKKGGQGAYEQYF. CDR3 coding DNA: TGTGCCAGCAGCAAGAAGGGGGGACAGGGGGCCTACGAGCAGTACTTC.

The CDR3 DNA sequence: TGTGCCAGCAGCCACGGGACCACCTACGAGCAGTACTTC. Translating it yields CASSHGTTYEQYF. The chain links TRBV27 to TRBJ2-7; D possibly uses TRBD1 or TRBD2 (5 bases each). Germline V gene sequence: CDR1 MNHEY, CDR2 SMNVEV (reference sequence). V lost 6 bases and J 2 bases, leaving 11 bases between the germline ends. CDR3 length: 13 amino acids.

This chain connects TRBV11-2 to TRBJ2-3; unclear D gene. This CDR3 has 13 residues. Trimming stripped 5 bases from V and 3 bases from J, with 9 bases between. Germline lookup yields CDR1 SGHAT and CDR2 FQNNGV. The CDR3 DNA follows: TGTGCCAGCAGCCCCCTGGGAACAGATACGCAGTATTTT. Translated: CASSPLGTDTQYF.

The chain combines TRBV4-2 with TRBJ2-7, with 10 bases fitting TRBD1. Trimming at V came to 3 bases and at J to 7 bases, leaving 12 bases not matched to a gene. The CDR3 runs 16 residues. Germline assignment: CDR1 LGHNA and CDR2 YNFKEQ. DNA for the CDR3: TGTGCCAGCAGCCACACCAGCGCGGACAGGGGGGGAGAGCAGTACTTC. This gives the protein CASSHTSADRGGEQYF.

Concerning this clone: Distinct nucleotide sequences in the sample also encode this CDR3. The V and J genes are TRBV11-2 and TRBJ1-4; 9 bases agree with TRBD1. CDR1 is SGHAT, CDR2 FQNNGV, per germline. Trimming at V came to 5 bases and at J to 8 bases, leaving 6 bases not matched to a gene. The length of the CDR3 is 14 residues. CDR3 loop: CASSPGTGREKLFF. The DNA for the CDR3 is TGTGCCAGCAGCCCCGGGACAGGGAGGGAAAAACTGTTTTTT.

The chain couples TRBV10-3 to TRBJ1-2, with TRBD1 matching over 9 bases. CDR1 is ENHRY and CDR2 is SYGVKD in the germline V gene. CDR3 length: 15 residues. V trimming: 3 bases; J trimming: 5 bases; junction bases outside the gene matches: 7. The CDR3 is CAISDPGTGPYGYTF. DNA of the CDR3: TGTGCCATCAGTGACCCCGGGACAGGGCCTTATGGCTACACCTTC.